This passage covers 2 T cell receptor beta chains from one sample sequenced in a study of T-cell reconstitution after alpha-beta-depleted transplantation in children. Preparation of the TCRbeta library was carried out with unique molecular identifiers. TCRdb redid the calling of the PCR reads with MiXCR, one entry per CDR3 protein. The repertoire includes 640,000 or so distinct CDR3 sequences, approximately 15% of them detected once, and 0.85% to 1.3% sits in the top ten. Sequenced material: PBMCs from the stem cell graft donor, taken from the stem cell graft. Receptors originate from a human donor who donated a stem cell graft to a child with acute myeloid leukemia.

This sequence joins TRBV5-1 and TRBJ2-2, with 9 positions matching TRBD2. CDR1 is SGHRS and CDR2 is YFSETQ in the germline V gene. The CDR3 is 17 amino acids. Trimming cost V 1 base and J 0 bases; bases outside gene matches: 4. The chain's CDR3 is CASSLSLAGPNTGELFF. The DNA for the CDR3 is TGCGCCAGCAGCTTGAGTCTAGCGGGACCGAACACCGGGGAGCTGTTTTTT.

This clonotype appeared many times. The chain joins TRBV12-3 or TRBV12-4 to TRBJ2-7, with D possibly being TRBD1 or TRBD2 (6 bases each). V was shortened by 7 bases and J by 2 bases, with 12 bases between the two germline ends. The CDR3 spans 13 residues. The chain's CDR3 is CASMKGGTYEQYV. CDR3 DNA sequence: TGTGCCAGCATGAAGGGGGGCACCTACGAGCAGTACGTC.